The T cell receptor (beta chain) under discussion was sequenced for a study of cytomegalovirus exposure and HLA in healthy donors. As to this clone: No antigen is known for it.

General study findings and limits: As a later analysis showed, several of the most significant clusters appeared to be linked to common viral pathogens. At a 0.05 false discovery rate, a later analysis found around 17,000 TCR beta sequences to be associated with HLA alleles.

The CDR3 has 15 amino acids. In germline, CDR1 is LNHDA, CDR2 SQIVND (reference sequence). The V gene lost 6 bases and the J gene lost 1 base, with 15 bases spanning the gap. PCR amplification relied on 60 Vbeta primers (plus 13 Jbeta primers). Some clones are missing from TCRdb's copy, which holds only in-frame ones; the method was immunoSEQ multiplex PCR. The sample holds nearly 70,000 clones; about 74% are singletons and the top ten take approximately 10%. The specimen sequenced was PBMCs. The receptor was derived from a woman aged 55-70 years in good health and CMV-seropositive. The V gene is TRBV19, the J gene TRBJ1-2, with D possibly matching TRBD1 (5 bases). The CDR3 region is CASRFDSQLNYGYTF. CDR3 coding DNA: TGTGCCAGTAGATTCGACAGCCAACTTAACTATGGCTACACCTTC. Variable domain in full (rest from reference TRBV19 and TRBJ1-2): DGGITQSPKYLFRKEGQNVTLSCEQNLNHDAMYWYRQDPGQGLRLIYYSQIVNDFQKGDIAEGYSVSREKKESFPLTVTSAQKNPTAFYLCASRFDSQLNYGYTFGSGTRLTVV.